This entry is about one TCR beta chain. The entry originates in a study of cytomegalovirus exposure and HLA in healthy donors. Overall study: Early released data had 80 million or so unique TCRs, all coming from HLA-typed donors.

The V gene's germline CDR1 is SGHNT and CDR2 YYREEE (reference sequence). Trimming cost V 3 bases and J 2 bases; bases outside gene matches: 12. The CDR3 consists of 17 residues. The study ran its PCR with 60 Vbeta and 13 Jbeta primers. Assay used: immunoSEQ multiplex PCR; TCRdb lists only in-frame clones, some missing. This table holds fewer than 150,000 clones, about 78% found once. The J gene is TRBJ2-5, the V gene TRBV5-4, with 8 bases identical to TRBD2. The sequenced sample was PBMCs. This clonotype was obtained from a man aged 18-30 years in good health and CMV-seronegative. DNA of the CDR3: TGTGCCAGCAGCTCCCCAACGGGGGGGAGGCAACAAGAGACCCAGTACTTC. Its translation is CASSSPTGGRQQETQYF.